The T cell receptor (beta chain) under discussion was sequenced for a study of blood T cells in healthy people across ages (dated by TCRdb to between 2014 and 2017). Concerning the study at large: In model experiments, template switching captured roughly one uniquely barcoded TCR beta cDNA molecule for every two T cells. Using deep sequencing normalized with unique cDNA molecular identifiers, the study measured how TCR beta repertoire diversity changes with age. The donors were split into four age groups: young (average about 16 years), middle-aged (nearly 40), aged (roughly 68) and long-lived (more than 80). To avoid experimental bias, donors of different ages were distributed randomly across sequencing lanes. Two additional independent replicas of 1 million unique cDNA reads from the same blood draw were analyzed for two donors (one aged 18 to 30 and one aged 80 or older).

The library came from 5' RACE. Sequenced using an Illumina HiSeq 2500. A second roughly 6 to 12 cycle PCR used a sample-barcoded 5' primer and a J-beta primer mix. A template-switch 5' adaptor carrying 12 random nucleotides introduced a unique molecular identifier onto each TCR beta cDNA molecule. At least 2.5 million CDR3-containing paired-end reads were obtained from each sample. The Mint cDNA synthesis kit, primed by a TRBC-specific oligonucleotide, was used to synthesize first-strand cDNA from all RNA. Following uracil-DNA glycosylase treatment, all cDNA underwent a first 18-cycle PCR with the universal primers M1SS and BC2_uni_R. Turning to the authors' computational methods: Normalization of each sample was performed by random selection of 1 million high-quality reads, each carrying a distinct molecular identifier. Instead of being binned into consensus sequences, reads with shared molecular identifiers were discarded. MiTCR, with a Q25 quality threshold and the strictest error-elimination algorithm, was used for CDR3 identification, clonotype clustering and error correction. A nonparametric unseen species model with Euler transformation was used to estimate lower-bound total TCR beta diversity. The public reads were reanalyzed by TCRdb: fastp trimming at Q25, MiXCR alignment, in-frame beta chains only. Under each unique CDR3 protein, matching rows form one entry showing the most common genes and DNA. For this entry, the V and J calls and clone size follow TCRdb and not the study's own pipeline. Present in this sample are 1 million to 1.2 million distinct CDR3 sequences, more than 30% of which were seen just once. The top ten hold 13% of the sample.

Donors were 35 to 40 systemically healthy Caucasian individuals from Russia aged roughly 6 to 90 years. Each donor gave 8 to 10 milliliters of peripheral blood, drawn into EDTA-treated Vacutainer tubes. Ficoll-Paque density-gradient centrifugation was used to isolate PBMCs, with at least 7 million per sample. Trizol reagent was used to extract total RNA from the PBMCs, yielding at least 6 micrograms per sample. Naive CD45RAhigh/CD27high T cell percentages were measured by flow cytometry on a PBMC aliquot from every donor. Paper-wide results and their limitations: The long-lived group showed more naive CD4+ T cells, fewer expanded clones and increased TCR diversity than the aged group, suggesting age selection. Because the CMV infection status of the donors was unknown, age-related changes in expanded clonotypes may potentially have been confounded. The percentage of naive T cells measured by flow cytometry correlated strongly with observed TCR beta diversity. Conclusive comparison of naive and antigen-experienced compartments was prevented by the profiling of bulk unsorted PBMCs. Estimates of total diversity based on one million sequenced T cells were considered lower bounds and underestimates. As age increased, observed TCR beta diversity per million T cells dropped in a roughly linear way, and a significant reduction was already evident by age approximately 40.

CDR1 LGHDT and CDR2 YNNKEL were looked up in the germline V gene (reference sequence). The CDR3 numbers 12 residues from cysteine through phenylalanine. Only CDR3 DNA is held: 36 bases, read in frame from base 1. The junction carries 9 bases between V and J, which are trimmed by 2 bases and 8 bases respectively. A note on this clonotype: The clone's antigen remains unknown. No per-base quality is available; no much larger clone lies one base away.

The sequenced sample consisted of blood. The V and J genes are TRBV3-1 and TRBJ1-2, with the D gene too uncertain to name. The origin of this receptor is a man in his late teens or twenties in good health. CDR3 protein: CASSQNPRGYTF. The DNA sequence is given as TGTGCCAGCAGCCAAAATCCGCGGGGCTACACCTTC.